The T cell receptor beta chain under discussion was sequenced for a study of blood T cell repertoires in COVID-19. Study details: Specimens from acute and convalescent COVID-19 originated in the United States, Italy and Spain. T cells, B-cell-depleted T cells, or PBMCs provided the cDNA or gDNA that served as material.

The germline CDR1 and CDR2 sequences are SGHAT and FQNNGV. Trimming removed 3 bases from V and 4 bases from J, with 9 bases in between. The CDR3 is made up of 14 amino acids. Original handling: It was from reference gene primer amplification that nucleated cell counts were estimated. Here immunoSEQ multiplex PCR was the method, and the copy in TCRdb shows in-frame clones only, minus some. The DNA was the basis for D and trimming; V, J and clone size are from that table. Of over 150,000 clones in the sample, about nine tenths were seen once. This clone appeared a few times. The clonotype comes from an older woman who had recovered from COVID-19. Sequenced: peripheral blood. The chain joins TRBV11-2 to TRBJ2-2, with D possibly TRBD2 on 6 matching bases. The CDR3 nucleotides read TGTGCCAGCAGCTTGGGACTCTTCACCGGGGAGCTGTTTTTT. Its protein is CASSLGLFTGELFF. The full variable domain, its missing parts supplied by reference TRBV11-2 and TRBJ2-2, is EAGVAQSPRYKIIEKRQSVAFWCNPISGHATLYWYQQILGQGPKLLIQFQNNGVVDDSQLPKDRFSAERLKGVDSTLKIQPAKLEDSAVYLCASSLGLFTGELFFGEGSRLTVL.